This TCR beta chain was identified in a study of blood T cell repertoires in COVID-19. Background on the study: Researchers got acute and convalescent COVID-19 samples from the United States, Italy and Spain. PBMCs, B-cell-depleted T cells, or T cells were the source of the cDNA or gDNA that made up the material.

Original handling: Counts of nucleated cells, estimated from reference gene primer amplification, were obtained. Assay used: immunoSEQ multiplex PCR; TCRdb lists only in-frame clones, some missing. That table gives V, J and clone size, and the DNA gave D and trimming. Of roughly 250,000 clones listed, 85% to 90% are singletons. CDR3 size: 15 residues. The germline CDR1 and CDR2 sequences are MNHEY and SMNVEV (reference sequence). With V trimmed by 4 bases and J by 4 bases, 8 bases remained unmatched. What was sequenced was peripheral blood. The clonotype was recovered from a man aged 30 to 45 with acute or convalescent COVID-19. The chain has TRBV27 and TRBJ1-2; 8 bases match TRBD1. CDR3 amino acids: CASSSRAGGPYGYTF. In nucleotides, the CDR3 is TGTGCCAGCAGTTCGCGGGCAGGGGGCCCCTATGGCTACACCTTC.